A selection of T cell receptor beta chains follows, all from one sample in a study of identical twins. TCRdb reanalysed the 5' RACE reads using MiXCR and keeps one entry per CDR3 protein. The sample consists of 350,000 to 450,000 distinct CDR3 sequences, around 18% of them appearing once. Input material: naive T cells sorted from blood. The receptor set was obtained from a man aged 50 or older in good health. Each CDR3 is given with its conserved first and last residue. Fields, in order: CDR3 protein, CDR3 DNA, D gene, V gene, clone size, CDR3 length, J gene. The D gene is left open where the match is weak. Where a row states a size, it is once, few, many or the class of an expanded clone; other rows omit it.

CASSQTRDPRIQYF TGCGCCAGCAGCCAAACCCGGGACCCGAGGATCCAGTACTTC - TRBV5-1 many 14 TRBJ2-5
CASSQGFLTEGYTF TGCGCCAGCAGCCAAGGATTTCTAACAGAGGGCTACACCTTC - TRBV4-1 few 14 TRBJ1-2
CASSLVGGSEKLFF TGTGCCAGCAGTCTGGTGGGGGGGAGTGAAAAACTGTTTTTT - TRBV28 - 14 TRBJ1-4
CSAGRQGYEQYF TGCAGTGCTGGCAGACAGGGCTACGAGCAGTACTTC TRBD1 TRBV20-1 many 12 TRBJ2-7
CASSLDSAFGGYTF TGCGCCAGCAGCCTGGACAGCGCTTTCGGTGGCTACACCTTC - TRBV5-1 few 14 TRBJ1-2
CASSLGHYRRQETQYF TGCGCCAGCAGCTTGGGCCACTACCGGAGGCAGGAGACCCAGTACTTC - TRBV5-1 few 16 TRBJ2-5
CASSRDQRVYEQYF TGTGCCAGCAGTCGGGATCAGAGGGTCTACGAGCAGTACTTC - TRBV6-2/TRBV6-3 few 14 TRBJ2-7
CASSPGTGRVEAFF TGTGCCAGCAGTCCCGGGACAGGGAGGGTTGAAGCTTTCTTT TRBD1 TRBV6-1 many 14 TRBJ1-1
CASSFLQQGTQHETQYF TGTGCCAGCAGCTTTTTACAACAGGGGACCCAGCACGAGACCCAGTACTTC TRBD1 TRBV5-6 - 17 TRBJ2-5
CASSLGLAAVYEQYF TGTGCCAGCAGCCTCGGACTAGCGGCTGTCTACGAGCAGTACTTC TRBD2 TRBV4-2 - 15 TRBJ2-7
CASSRQGGTEAFF TGTGCCAGCAGCCGACAGGGAGGAACTGAAGCTTTCTTT TRBD1 TRBV7-6 - 13 TRBJ1-1
CASSLDGRGSYGYTF TGTGCCAGCAGCTTAGATGGCAGGGGGAGCTATGGCTACACCTTC TRBD1 TRBV7-2 - 15 TRBJ1-2
CASSRVGLAGPSSTDTQYF TGTGCCAGCAGCCGAGTGGGACTAGCGGGACCGTCTAGCACAGATACGCAGTATTTT TRBD2 TRBV14 many 19 TRBJ2-3
CSARELGLNQETQYF TGCAGTGCTAGAGAGCTAGGGCTGAACCAAGAGACCCAGTACTTC - TRBV20-1 once 15 TRBJ2-5
CASSKTGGLREQYF TGTGCCAGCAGTAAGACAGGGGGTTTACGCGAGCAGTACTTC TRBD1 TRBV12-3/TRBV12-4 few 14 TRBJ2-7
CASSFGFSYNEQFF TGTGCCAGCAGTTTCGGGTTCTCCTACAATGAGCAGTTCTTC - TRBV7-6 - 14 TRBJ2-1
CASSLTGGYTEAFF TGTGCCAGCAGCCTGACAGGGGGATACACTGAAGCTTTCTTT TRBD1 TRBV6-2/TRBV6-3 - 14 TRBJ1-1
CASSRTSGTRGEQYF TGTGCCAGCAGTCGGACTAGCGGGACGAGGGGCGAGCAGTACTTC TRBD2 TRBV6-2/TRBV6-3 - 15 TRBJ2-7
CASRARWTSVTDTQYF TGTGCCAGCAGGGCCCGGTGGACTAGTGTAACAGATACGCAGTATTTT TRBD2 TRBV6-1 many 16 TRBJ2-3
CSALQGVGTDTQYF TGCAGTGCGCTCCAGGGGGTTGGTACAGATACGCAGTATTTT TRBD1 TRBV20-1 - 14 TRBJ2-3
CASSPSSVDTGELFF TGCGCCAGCAGCCCTTCTAGCGTTGACACCGGGGAGCTGTTTTTT - TRBV5-1 - 15 TRBJ2-2
CAIRETEPTNTGELFF TGTGCCATCAGGGAGACGGAGCCCACGAACACCGGGGAGCTGTTTTTT - TRBV10-3 few 16 TRBJ2-2
CASSLGLGSDTQYF TGTGCCAGCAGTTTGGGACTAGGCTCAGATACGCAGTATTTT TRBD2 TRBV6-5 few 14 TRBJ2-3
CSARDLSGQSCRDTGELFF TGCAGTGCTAGAGATCTGAGCGGGCAGAGTTGTAGGGACACCGGGGAGCTGTTTTTT - TRBV20-1 - 19 TRBJ2-2
CASSTTSGYEQYF TGTGCCAGCAGTACGACTAGCGGTTACGAGCAGTACTTC TRBD2 TRBV7-2 few 13 TRBJ2-7